The entry that follows covers one T cell receptor (beta chain) sequence. Antigen: not known. The data are from a study of shared clonotypes between healthy human individuals. Across the study: The people who gave samples were a couple of women and a few men aged 18 to 49.

V was trimmed by 7 bases and J by 2 bases, leaving 15 bases between them. Germline CDR1 is SQVTM and CDR2 is ANQGSEA. This CDR3 has 14 amino acids. Generated by immunoSEQ multiplex PCR, the TCRdb table keeps only in-frame clones and is missing some. The sample records a few million clones, approximately 96% being singletons. The study's findings and limits: Rarefaction indicated that sorted-subset sequencing remained incomplete although depth was large. Apart from blood, nothing was sampled; tissue repertoires likely differ.

The specimen sequenced was naive CD4+ T cells sorted from blood. Subset noted: CD45RA+ positively selected. This TCR derives from a man aged 18-30 years in good health. The chain links TRBV29-1 to TRBJ1-3, with D tentatively TRBD1 (5 bases). The CDR3 reads CSAAGSTAGNTIYF. The CDR3 DNA reads as TGCAGCGCCGCAGGGTCCACCGCTGGAAACACCATATATTTT.